Listed here are 18 T cell receptor beta chains from one sample, sequenced in a study of cytomegalovirus exposure and HLA in healthy donors. Sequenced by immunoSEQ multiplex PCR; TCRdb stores in-frame clones only, minus some. The sample shows around 71,000 clones, about 94% of them seen only once. What was sequenced was PBMCs. These receptors came from a man between 18 and 29 years old in good health and CMV-seropositive.

There are a few counts of this clone. The chain is built from TRBV28 and TRBJ1-5; D is perhaps TRBD1 (6 bases). Trimming shortened V by 5 bases and J by 8 bases, and 22 bases separated the two germline ends. This CDR3 spans 16 amino acids. Germline V gene lookup returns CDR1 MDHEN and CDR2 SYDVKM. The CDR3 sequence: CASSTPSRGTAEPQHF. The CDR3, as DNA: TGTGCCAGCAGTACCCCCTCGAGGGGGACGGCGGAGCCCCAGCATTTT.

The chain employs TRBV5-4 and TRBJ1-2; 7 bases are a match to TRBD1. V was pared by 5 bases and J by 8 bases, with 6 bases of the junction left unmatched. This CDR3 contains 12 residues. Germline CDR1 and CDR2: SGHNT and YYREEE (reference sequence). The CDR3 bases are TGTGCCAGCAGTATGACAGGGCACGGCTACACCTTC. This gives the protein CASSMTGHGYTF.

The chain couples TRBV7-8 to TRBJ2-7; TRBD2 matches 10 bases. V lost 6 bases and J lost 2; bases outside the gene matches: 7. This CDR3 is built from 15 residues. The germline gives CDR1 SGHVS, CDR2 FQNEAQ. The chain's CDR3 is CASSLSSGRPYEQYF. In nucleotides, the CDR3 is TGTGCCAGCAGTCTAAGTAGCGGGAGGCCCTACGAGCAGTACTTC.

The chain uses TRBV28 and TRBJ2-7; maybe TRBD2 (6 bases). This CDR3 spans 14 amino acids. V lost 10 bases to trimming and J lost 5 bases, with 21 bases between them. Looked up from germline, CDR1 is MDHEN and CDR2 is SYDVKM. The CDR3 coding sequence is TGTGCCATCCCACCGGGACTCGAATACAACGAGCAGTACTTC. Amino acid sequence: CAIPPGLEYNEQYF.

This chain joins TRBV5-1 and TRBJ2-3; D is possibly TRBD2 (6 bases). This CDR3 comprises 12 residues. Germline V CDR1 and CDR2: SGHRS, YFSETQ. With 7 bases removed from V and 0 bases from J, the gap between germline ends came to 6 bases. The CDR3 coding sequence is TGCGCCAGCGGGACTAGCACAGATACGCAGTATTTT. Its translation: CASGTSTDTQYF.

The V gene is TRBV7-9, the J gene TRBJ1-1; 11 bases line up with TRBD1. V was clipped by 3 bases and J by 5 bases; unmatched bases: 5. This CDR3 is 15 amino acids long. Germline V gives CDR1 SEHNR, CDR2 FQNEAQ (reference sequence). For the CDR3, the DNA is TGTGCCAGCAGCTTCCGGGACAGGGGGACTACTGAAGCTTTCTTT. It codes for CASSFRDRGTTEAFF.

This chain connects TRBV5-1 to TRBJ2-6, with 7 nucleotides matching TRBD1. Germline V lookup: CDR1 SGHRS, CDR2 YFSETQ. V was pared by 4 bases and J by 4 bases, with 8 bases of the junction left unmatched. CDR3 size: 16 residues. The CDR3 bases are TGCGCCAGCAGCCGAAATACAGGGGCAGGGGCCAACGTCCTGACTTTC. Translation: CASSRNTGAGANVLTF.

The chain combines TRBV11-2 with TRBJ2-3; TRBD2 matches 15 bases. V shed 5 bases and J 2 bases; nucleotides not matched to a gene: 8. The CDR3 consists of 18 residues. Germline CDR1 is SGHAT and CDR2 is FQNNGV. In nucleotides, the CDR3 is TGTGCCAGCAGCCTCGCCAGGACTAGCGGGGGGGACACAGATACGCAGTATTTT. Its translation is CASSLARTSGGDTDTQYF. The full variable domain, in which reference TRBV11-2 and TRBJ2-3 provide the parts outside the CDR3, is EAGVAQSPRYKIIEKRQSVAFWCNPISGHATLYWYQQILGQGPKLLIQFQNNGVVDDSQLPKDRFSAERLKGVDSTLKIQPAKLEDSAVYLCASSLARTSGGDTDTQYFGPGTRLTVL.

The genes are TRBV4-2 and TRBJ2-7, with 12 positions matching TRBD2. J was trimmed by 5 bases and V by 1 base; bases with no gene match: 3. The CDR3 runs to 15 residues. The germline CDR1 and CDR2 sequences are LGHNA and YNFKEQ. The CDR3 region is CASSQGTSGMNEQYF. The DNA of the CDR3 is TGTGCCAGCAGCCAAGGGACTAGCGGGATGAACGAGCAGTACTTC.

The chain's CDR3 is CASSSGWDEQFF. The CDR3 region has the DNA TGTGCCAGCAGCTCAGGATGGGATGAGCAGTTCTTC. The chain combines TRBV5-8 with TRBJ2-1; D is uncertain. The CDR3 covers 12 residues. The germline V gene has CDR1 SGHTS and CDR2 YDEGEE. Trimming took off 3 bases at V and 8 bases at J, with 9 bases between the two ends.

The chain employs TRBV5-4 and TRBJ2-3; 12 bases agree with TRBD2. The germline V gene encodes CDR1 SGHNT and CDR2 YYREEE (reference sequence). The length of the CDR3 is 15 residues. With 0 bases clipped from V and 5 bases from J, the junction kept 1 base outside the gene matches. In DNA form, the CDR3 reads TGTGCCAGCAGCTTGGAGACTAGCGGGAGAGATACGCAGTATTTT. It specifies CASSLETSGRDTQYF.

The chain is built from TRBV7-2 and TRBJ2-1; 7 nucleotides line up with TRBD2. V was clipped by 2 bases and J by 0 bases; unmatched bases: 10. Germline loops: CDR1 SGHTA, CDR2 FQGNSA. The CDR3 covers 18 residues. The CDR3 DNA reads TGTGCCAGCAGCTTATGGATGGGGCGGACTAGCTCCTACAATGAGCAGTTCTTC. Translated: CASSLWMGRTSSYNEQFF.

The chain links TRBV5-1 to TRBJ2-7, with TRBD2 matching over 8 bases. V was clipped by 0 bases and J by 3 bases; unmatched bases: 5. Germline assignment: CDR1 SGHRS and CDR2 YFSETQ. The CDR3 sequence is 15 residues long. CDR3 sequence reads: CASSLGAGDDYEQYF. CDR3 sequence (DNA): TGCGCCAGCAGCTTGGGAGCGGGGGATGACTACGAGCAGTACTTC. The full variable domain, completed using reference TRBV5-1 and TRBJ2-7, is KAGVTQTPRYLIKTRGQQVTLSCSPISGHRSVSWYQQTPGQGLQFLFEYFSETQRNKGNFPGRFSGRQFSNSRSEMNVSTLELGDSALYLCASSLGAGDDYEQYFGPGTRLTVT.

The V call is TRBV7-8, the J call TRBJ2-7, with 10 nucleotides matching TRBD1. Losses at the gene ends were 3 bases for V and 4 bases for J; bases not matched to a gene: 6. CDR3 size: 15 residues. Per the germline V gene, CDR1 is SGHVS and CDR2 is FQNEAQ. In nucleotides, the CDR3 is TGTGCCAGCAGCTTCGACAGGGGGCAGGGTTACGAGCAGTACTTC. It translates to CASSFDRGQGYEQYF. The variable domain in full, completed from reference TRBV7-8 and TRBJ2-7, reads GAGVSQSPRYKVAKRGQDVALRCDPISGHVSLFWYQQALGQGPEFLTYFQNEAQLDKSGLPSDRFFAERPEGSVSTLKIQRTQQEDSAVYLCASSFDRGQGYEQYFGPGTRLTVT.

The rearrangement uses TRBV27 and TRBJ2-3, with D maybe TRBD2 (5 bases). CDR1 is MNHEY and CDR2 is SMNVEV in the germline V gene (reference sequence). V lost 3 bases to trimming and J lost 0 bases, with 10 bases between them. CDR3 size: 15 residues. The DNA for the CDR3 is TGTGCCAGCAGTTTGAGGGATCGGAGCACAGATACGCAGTATTTT. Amino acids: CASSLRDRSTDTQYF.

This chain connects TRBV4-1 to TRBJ2-6, with 12 nucleotides matching TRBD2. V shed 3 bases and J 2 bases; nucleotides not matched to a gene: 2. Germline V gene data show CDR1 as MGHRA and CDR2 as YSYEKL. The CDR3 contains 17 residues. CDR3 sequence (DNA): TGCGCCAGCAGCCACGCTAGCGGGAGGGCTGGGGCCAACGTCCTGACTTTC. This encodes CASSHASGRAGANVLTF.

CDR3 amino acids: CASSPGRTGELFF. The CDR3 DNA follows: TGTGCCAGCTCACCAGGGAGAACCGGGGAGCTGTTTTTT. The genes are TRBV18 and TRBJ2-2, with a tentative D call TRBD2 (5 bases). V was cut by 2 bases and J by 5 bases, with 6 bases left in between. There are 13 residues in the CDR3. Germline-derived CDR1 and CDR2 are KGHSH and LQKENI.

The CDR3 DNA reads as TGCGCCAGCAGCTCGGGGGGACCCTACAATGAGCAGTTCTTC. Its translation: CASSSGGPYNEQFF. This rearrangement joins TRBV5-1 to TRBJ2-1; 7 positions match TRBD2. Unmatched junction bases numbered 2, after V lost 3 bases and J lost 2 bases. The CDR3 covers 14 residues. Germline V lookup: CDR1 SGHRS, CDR2 YFSETQ.